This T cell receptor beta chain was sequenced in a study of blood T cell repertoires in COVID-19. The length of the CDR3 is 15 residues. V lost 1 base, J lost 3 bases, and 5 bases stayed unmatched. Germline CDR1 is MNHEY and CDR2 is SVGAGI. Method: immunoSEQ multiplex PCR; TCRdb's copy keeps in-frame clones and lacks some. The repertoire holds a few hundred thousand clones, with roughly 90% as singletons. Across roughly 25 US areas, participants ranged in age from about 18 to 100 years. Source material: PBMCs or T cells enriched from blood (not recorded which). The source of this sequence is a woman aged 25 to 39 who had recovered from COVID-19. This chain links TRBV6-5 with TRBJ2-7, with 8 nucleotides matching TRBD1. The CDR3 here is CASSYYRQGNYEQYF. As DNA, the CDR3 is TGTGCCAGCAGTTACTACCGACAGGGGAACTACGAGCAGTACTTC.